The next 19 T cell receptor beta chains were all read from a single sample in a study of blood T cell repertoires in COVID-19. The repertoire was sequenced with immunoSEQ multiplex PCR; TCRdb's copy has only in-frame clones and lacks some. This sample yields 80,000 to 100,000 clones, of which approximately 80% are seen a single time; around 9.9% belongs to the top ten. Input material: peripheral blood. Receptor source: a man aged 65 to 85 with active or convalescent COVID-19.

The sample holds a few counts of this clone. The chain combines TRBV4-1 with TRBJ1-4, with D perhaps TRBD1 (5 bases). The V end lost 0 bases, the J end lost 3 bases, and 11 bases lay between the germline ends. The length of the CDR3 is 16 residues. Per germline, CDR1 MGHRA and CDR2 YSYEKL. CDR3 nucleotides: TGCGCCAGCAGCCAAGATGACGCCAGGGCTAATGAAAAACTGTTTTTT. It codes for CASSQDDARANEKLFF.

The chain employs TRBV18 and TRBJ1-6, with D unclear. Germline V CDR1 and CDR2: KGHSH, LQKENI. Trimming left V 2 bases short and J 1 base short, with 12 bases between. This CDR3 has 17 residues. As DNA, the CDR3 is TGTGCCAGCTCACCAAGGACCCCGGGATCCTATAATTCACCCCTCCACTTT. The encoded protein is CASSPRTPGSYNSPLHF.

The chain combines TRBV5-6 with TRBJ2-7; D possibly corresponds to TRBD1 (6 bases). The CDR3 extends over 14 amino acids. Germline values: CDR1 SGHDT, CDR2 YYEEEE. The germline V and J ends were trimmed by 3 bases and 3 bases, with 13 bases remaining between them. The CDR3, as DNA: TGTGCCAGCAGCTCCTTGGGCAGGGGCTACGAGCAGTACTTC. It codes for CASSSLGRGYEQYF.

The chain couples TRBV5-8 to TRBJ1-4; D gene unclear. This CDR3 has 12 amino acids. From germline, CDR1 is SGHTS and CDR2 YDEGEE. The V end was cut by 0 bases, the J end by 8 bases, with 5 bases between. The DNA of the CDR3 is TGTGCCAGCAGCTTGGACGGGGAAAAACTGTTTTTT. It codes for CASSLDGEKLFF.

The chain employs TRBV27 and TRBJ1-6; TRBD1 is a possible D gene (6 bases). Between the trimmed V and J ends, which lost 4 bases and 3 bases, there was a span of 13 bases. The CDR3 length is 16 residues. Germline V gene sequence: CDR1 MNHEY, CDR2 SMNVEV (reference sequence). In DNA, the CDR3 is TGTGCCAGCAGTTCAGGGGTCCTCCTCTATAATTCACCCCTCCACTTT. Amino acids: CASSSGVLLYNSPLHF.

The chain couples TRBV6-5 to TRBJ1-5; 9 nucleotides line up with TRBD1. The CDR3 is made up of 14 amino acids. The germline CDR1 and CDR2 sequences are MNHEY and SVGAGI. The junction had 9 bases not matched to a gene; V was cut back by 6 bases and J by 9 bases. The CDR3 reads CASRPGTGSSPQHF. The DNA for the CDR3 is TGTGCCAGCAGGCCCGGGACAGGGTCCTCGCCCCAGCATTTT.

The chain is built from TRBV7-3 and TRBJ2-2, with 8 bases identical to TRBD1. This CDR3 has 14 amino acids. With 5 bases clipped from V and 7 bases from J, the junction kept 6 bases outside the gene matches. In germline, CDR1 is SGHTA, CDR2 FQGTGA. Here the CDR3 DNA reads TGTGCCAGCAGCCGGACAGGGTTGGGCGGGGAGCTGTTTTTT. It encodes CASSRTGLGGELFF.

This clone was observed once. The chain links TRBV7-9 to TRBJ2-1; tentative D call: TRBD2 (6 bases). Germline CDR1 and CDR2: SEHNR and FQNEAQ (reference sequence). V dropped 5 bases and J dropped 8 bases, with 22 bases sitting between them. The CDR3 loop spans 16 amino acids. The chain's CDR3 is CASSPGEATLFHEQFF. CDR3 bases: TGTGCCAGCAGCCCGGGGGAGGCAACCCTTTTCCATGAGCAGTTCTTC.

This sequence joins TRBV29-1 and TRBJ2-7, with TRBD1 as a possible D gene (5 bases). Deletions cut 4 bases from V and 6 bases from J, with 13 bases between. Germline V gene sequence: CDR1 SQVTM, CDR2 ANQGSEA. This CDR3 is built from 12 residues. Here the CDR3 DNA reads TGCAGCGTTGCTTCAGGGTGGGCCGAGCAGTACTTC. Its translation: CSVASGWAEQYF.

V and J are TRBV7-8 and TRBJ1-2, with D perhaps TRBD1 (6 bases). The CDR3 extends over 15 amino acids. Trimming removed 5 bases from V and 6 bases from J, with 19 bases in between. CDR1 and CDR2 from the germline V gene are SGHVS and FQNEAQ. The CDR3 nucleotides read TGTGCCAGCAGCGACTCTCCGGGACAAGTAAATGGCTACACCTTC. Residues: CASSDSPGQVNGYTF.

The chain combines TRBV11-2 with TRBJ1-5; D is unclear. CDR1 SGHAT and CDR2 FQNNGV come from the germline V gene. Trimming pared 0 bases from V and 0 bases from J, leaving 9 bases between. CDR3 length equals 16 residues. The CDR3 loop reads CASSLEASYSNQPQHF. The CDR3, as DNA: TGTGCCAGCAGCTTAGAAGCATCCTATAGCAATCAGCCCCAGCATTTT.

This clone appeared a few times. The chain combines TRBV7-9 with TRBJ2-7, with 7 bases aligning to TRBD1. Trimming removed 5 bases from V and 2 bases from J; junction bases left unmatched: 6. The CDR3 is made up of 14 amino acids. Germline V gene lookup returns CDR1 SEHNR and CDR2 FQNEAQ (reference sequence). CDR3 residues: CASSDSQGTYEQYF. CDR3 nucleotide sequence: TGTGCCAGCAGCGACTCACAGGGGACCTACGAGCAGTACTTC.

This clone was counted between two and nine times. This sequence joins TRBV7-6 and TRBJ1-3; D is unresolved. Germline CDR1 reads SGHVS; CDR2 reads FNYEAQ. This CDR3 contains 15 residues. V was trimmed by 3 bases and J by 0 bases, leaving 9 bases between them. DNA of the CDR3: TGTGCCAGCAGCTTTCAGGATAACTCTGGAAACACCATATATTTT. Amino acid sequence: CASSFQDNSGNTIYF.

The V gene is TRBV6-2 or TRBV6-3, the J gene TRBJ2-7; a possible D gene is TRBD1 (5 bases). Germline V gene data show CDR1 as MNHEY and CDR2 as SVGEGT. Trimming took 0 bases from V and 2 from J, leaving 8 bases between them. This CDR3 has 14 residues. CDR3: CASSYSDRPYEQYF. DNA of the CDR3: TGTGCCAGCAGTTACTCTGACAGACCCTACGAGCAGTACTTC.

The chain employs TRBV7-9 and TRBJ1-2; D is ambiguous. The CDR3 contains 13 residues. In germline, CDR1 is SEHNR, CDR2 FQNEAQ (reference sequence). V lost 5 bases, J lost 4 bases, and 11 bases lay in between. Here the CDR3 DNA reads TGTGCCAGCAGCCCCCTAGGCCCCTATGGCTACACCTTC. Its translation is CASSPLGPYGYTF.

The table lists this clone with a count of one. This chain connects TRBV24-1 to TRBJ2-3, with D perhaps matching TRBD2 (6 bases). Per the germline V gene, CDR1 is KGHDR and CDR2 is SFDVKD. The CDR3 covers 13 residues. V was shortened by 2 bases and J by 4 bases, with 6 bases between the two germline ends. CDR3 in amino acids: CATSDSGADTQYF. CDR3 bases: TGTGCCACCAGTGATTCGGGGGCAGATACGCAGTATTTT.

The DNA for the CDR3 is TGTGCCAGCACCCCGGACAGAGCGAACACCGGGGAGCTGTTTTTT. As protein: CASTPDRANTGELFF. This rearrangement joins TRBV2 to TRBJ2-2, with D possibly TRBD1 on 6 matching bases. Between the trimmed V and J ends, which lost 7 bases and 0 bases, there was a span of 12 bases. This CDR3 has 15 amino acids. The V gene's germline CDR1 is SNHLY and CDR2 FYNNEI.

The chain employs TRBV30 and TRBJ1-1, with 10 positions matching TRBD1. The CDR3 is made up of 13 amino acids. V shed 2 bases and J 8 bases; nucleotides not matched to a gene: 5. Per the germline V gene, CDR1 is GTSNPN and CDR2 is SVGIG (reference sequence). Written as DNA, the CDR3 is TGTGCCTGGAGTACAGGGACAGGGGCCGAAGCTTTCTTT. Translated, it gives CAWSTGTGAEAFF.

The chain links TRBV19 to TRBJ1-1; D may be TRBD1 (6 bases). Germline V gene sequence: CDR1 LNHDA, CDR2 SQIVND (reference sequence). The CDR3 consists of 14 residues. V lost 5 bases to trimming and J lost 0 bases, with 10 bases between them. The chain's CDR3 is CASSPQGLNTEAFF. CDR3 bases: TGTGCCAGTAGTCCACAGGGCCTGAACACTGAAGCTTTCTTT.